The 31 T cell receptor beta chains below come from one sample, sequenced in a study of neurological immune-mediated disorders (dated by TCRdb to about 2019). Libraries were constructed by 5' RACE. The sequencer was an Illumina HiSeq 2500. Starting from the raw public reads, TCRdb applied fastp trimming at Q25, assembled clones with MiXCR and retained in-frame beta chains. Each CDR3 protein gets just one entry, which takes the most common genes and DNA from the rows behind it. The sample contains 80,000 or so distinct CDR3 sequences, 9.4% of them found a single time. About 1.7% of the sample comes from the top ten. The source material was PBMCs. These receptor sequences come from a man aged 50 to 59 in good health.

This clonotype has ten or more counts. The rearrangement links TRBV5-1 to TRBJ2-3; TRBD2 might be the D (5 bases). The CDR3 spans 15 residues. The germline V gene has CDR1 SGHRS and CDR2 YFSETQ. Between the trimmed V and J ends, which lost 4 bases and 2 bases, there was a span of 14 bases. DNA of the CDR3: TGCGCCAGCAGCCAGCTGACTATGTTCACAGATACGCAGTATTTT. Its protein is CASSQLTMFTDTQYF.

This clonotype has ten or more counts. The genes are TRBV19 and TRBJ1-5, with a weak D call TRBD1 (6 bases). Trimming removed 10 bases from V and 0 bases from J, with 13 bases in between. The germline V gene has CDR1 LNHDA and CDR2 SQIVND (reference sequence). There are 14 residues in the CDR3. CDR3 loop: CAIGTTHSNQPQHF. Here the CDR3 DNA reads TGTGCCATAGGGACAACCCATAGCAATCAGCCCCAGCATTTT.

The gene calls are TRBV29-1 and TRBJ1-4, with no clear D. The CDR3 is 13 residues long. Germline CDR1 reads SQVTM; CDR2 reads ANQGSEA. Deletions cut 3 bases from V and 8 bases from J, with 13 bases between. The CDR3 loop reads CSVDSAPSEKLFF. CDR3 sequence (DNA): TGCAGCGTTGACAGTGCCCCCTCCGAAAAACTGTTTTTT.

This clonotype was picked up many times. The rearrangement links TRBV5-1 to TRBJ2-6; D uncertain. CDR3 length equals 14 residues. V was trimmed by 0 bases and J by 0 bases, leaving 1 base between them. CDR1 is SGHRS, CDR2 YFSETQ, per germline. CDR3 amino acids: CASSLVSGANVLTF. DNA of the CDR3: TGCGCCAGCAGCTTGGTCTCTGGGGCCAACGTCCTGACTTTC.

This clonotype was found many times. This chain joins TRBV5-1 and TRBJ2-6; no definite D call. The CDR3 contains 16 residues. V gave up 1 base and J gave up 1 base, with 9 bases separating them. CDR1 is SGHRS and CDR2 is YFSETQ in the germline V gene. CDR3: CASSLISLSGANVLTF. In DNA form, the CDR3 reads TGCGCCAGCAGCTTGATATCGCTTTCTGGGGCCAACGTCCTGACTTTC.

This clonotype was found many times. The gene calls are TRBV27 and TRBJ2-4; the D gene is possibly TRBD1 (6 bases). Trimming pared 2 bases from V and 2 bases from J, leaving 7 bases between. CDR1 and CDR2 (germline): MNHEY, SMNVEV (reference sequence). CDR3 size: 14 residues. The CDR3 DNA reads TGTGCCAGCAGTTTAACAGGGTCCAAAAACATTCAGTACTTC. Its translation: CASSLTGSKNIQYF.

The table lists this clonotype with many counts. This chain joins TRBV5-5 and TRBJ2-2; no definite D call. This CDR3 has 17 residues. Germline V gene sequence: CDR1 SGHKS, CDR2 YYEKEE (reference sequence). V gave up 0 bases and J gave up 5 bases, with 17 bases separating them. The CDR3 DNA is TGTGCCAGCAGCTTGGAGGGCACGCGAGTCGGAACCGGGGAGCTGTTTTTT. This translates into CASSLEGTRVGTGELFF. Complete variable domain (other parts from reference TRBV5-5 and TRBJ2-2): DAGVTQSPTHLIKTRGQQVTLRCSPISGHKSVSWYQQVLGQGPQFIFQYYEKEERGRGNFPDRFSARQFPNYSSELNVNALLLGDSALYLCASSLEGTRVGTGELFFGEGSRLTVL.

This clonotype came up many times. The chain uses TRBV5-1 and TRBJ2-1, with 9 positions matching TRBD2. Germline CDR1 reads SGHRS; CDR2 reads YFSETQ. J was trimmed by 7 bases and V by 3 bases; bases with no gene match: 5. The CDR3 loop spans 14 amino acids. CDR3: CASSSLAGTNEQFF. In DNA form, the CDR3 reads TGCGCCAGCAGCTCCCTAGCGGGAACGAATGAGCAGTTCTTC.

This clonotype was seen many times. V is TRBV6-5 and J is TRBJ1-5, with D perhaps TRBD1 (6 bases). The CDR3 spans 14 residues. Trimming left V 5 bases short and J 2 bases short, with 10 bases between. Germline V gives CDR1 MNHEY, CDR2 SVGAGI. Here the CDR3 reads CASSGDTRNQPQHF. The CDR3 DNA reads as TGTGCCAGCAGTGGGGACACACGCAATCAGCCCCAGCATTTT.

The chain joins TRBV6-1 to TRBJ1-5, with a possible D match to TRBD1 (5 bases). This CDR3 has 14 residues. Germline V gene data show CDR1 as MNHNS and CDR2 as SASEGT. The V and J ends lost 8 bases and 1 base respectively, with 12 bases between them. The CDR3 DNA is TGTGCCAGCGGGACGGCCTGGAGCAATCAGCCCCAGCATTTT. This translates into CASGTAWSNQPQHF.

This clonotype was seen ten or more times. The J gene is TRBJ1-4, the V gene TRBV6-1; D unclear. The CDR3 runs to 14 residues. The germline gives CDR1 MNHNS, CDR2 SASEGT. Trimming stripped 1 base from V and 10 bases from J, with 13 bases between. The CDR3 spells CASSEDGRTGKLFF. Written as DNA, the CDR3 is TGTGCCAGCAGTGAAGACGGACGAACGGGAAAACTGTTTTTT.

This clonotype was counted at least ten times. The chain carries TRBV28 and TRBJ1-1; D ambiguous. This CDR3 has 15 residues. Germline loops: CDR1 MDHEN, CDR2 SYDVKM. V was trimmed by 6 bases and J by 1 base, leaving 15 bases between them. CDR3 nucleotides: TGTGCCAGCAGAACGGCCAGGACGGGGAACACTGAAGCTTTCTTT. Amino acids: CASRTARTGNTEAFF.

The sample holds many counts of this clonotype. V is TRBV7-2 and J is TRBJ2-1, with 8 bases that match TRBD2. Trimming took 8 bases from V and 0 from J; bases not matched to a gene: 6. The length of the CDR3 is 15 residues. Germline V gives CDR1 SGHTA, CDR2 FQGNSA. CDR3 bases: TGTGCCAGCCAACCTAGCGGGCACTCCTACAATGAGCAGTTCTTC. It encodes CASQPSGHSYNEQFF.

This clonotype was seen at least ten times. The V call is TRBV7-9, the J call TRBJ2-3, with TRBD2 as a possible D gene (5 bases). CDR3 length: 18 amino acids. Germline lookup yields CDR1 SEHNR and CDR2 FQNEAQ (reference sequence). The V and J ends lost 1 base and 7 bases respectively, with 24 bases between them. For the CDR3, the DNA is TGTGCCAGCAGCTTAGGTCGGGGATCTAGCCAAATCACGAATACGCAGTATTTT. It is translated as CASSLGRGSSQITNTQYF. Combining the CDR3 with reference TRBV7-9 and TRBJ2-3 gives the whole variable domain DTGVSQNPRHKITKRGQNVTFRCDPISEHNRLYWYRQTLGQGPEFLTYFQNEAQLEKSRLLSDRFSAERPKGSFSTLEIQRTEQGDSAMYLCASSLGRGSSQITNTQYFGPGTRLTVL.

The sample holds many counts of this clonotype. V and J are TRBV7-3 and TRBJ2-1; no firm D call. The V gene lost 1 base and the J gene lost 5 bases, with 9 bases spanning the gap. The CDR3 is made up of 14 amino acids. Germline CDR1 and CDR2: SGHTA and FQGTGA. The CDR3 protein is CASSLSGLNNEQFF. In DNA, the CDR3 is TGTGCCAGCAGCTTAAGCGGCCTAAACAATGAGCAGTTCTTC.

The table lists this clonotype with many counts. The chain has TRBV5-5 and TRBJ2-3; 11 nucleotides line up with TRBD2. The CDR3 extends over 17 amino acids. CDR1 is SGHKS, CDR2 YYEKEE, per germline (reference sequence). J gave up 2 bases and V 4 bases, and 9 bases lay outside the gene matches. CDR3 sequence (DNA): TGTGCCAGCAGCGGCGGACCGGGACTAGCGGACACAGATACGCAGTATTTT. Protein product: CASSGGPGLADTDTQYF.

This clonotype was seen ten or more times. DNA for the CDR3: TGTGCCAGCAGCCGACAGGGGGTAAAGAACTATGGCTACACCTTC. This gives the protein CASSRQGVKNYGYTF. The chain links TRBV6-2 or TRBV6-3 to TRBJ1-2, with 9 positions matching TRBD1. The CDR3 is made up of 15 amino acids. V lost 6 bases, J lost 2 bases, and 7 bases stayed unmatched. Per germline, CDR1 MNHEY and CDR2 SVGEGT.

Ten or more counts support this clonotype. V gene TRBV5-1 combines with J gene TRBJ1-5, with D perhaps matching TRBD1 (5 bases). The CDR3 totals 15 residues. Per the germline V gene, CDR1 is SGHRS and CDR2 is YFSETQ. The ends were cut back, 0 bases at V and 2 bases at J, with 9 bases in the middle. The CDR3 DNA is TGCGCCAGCAGCTTGGAGGGGATTGGCAATCAGCCCCAGCATTTT. Its translation is CASSLEGIGNQPQHF.

This clonotype was counted ten times or more. The chain combines TRBV5-1 with TRBJ2-7; no definite D call. The germline gives CDR1 SGHRS, CDR2 YFSETQ. V was cut by 4 bases and J by 3 bases, with 11 bases left in between. This CDR3 has 13 residues. In DNA form, the CDR3 reads TGCGCCAGCAGCCCTGGGTCGGGCTACGAGCAGTACTTC. Translation gives CASSPGSGYEQYF.

This clonotype was seen at least ten times. The V and J genes are TRBV7-3 and TRBJ2-5, with TRBD1 matching 7 bases. The CDR3 is 15 residues long. Germline CDR1 reads SGHTA; CDR2 reads FQGTGA. V lost 4 bases and J lost 2; bases outside the gene matches: 7. The CDR3 nucleotides are TGTGCCAGCAGCTCAACCGGGACAGAGCAAGAGACCCAGTACTTC. Translated: CASSSTGTEQETQYF.

There are many counts of this clonotype. This sequence joins TRBV6-5 and TRBJ2-2; tentatively, D is TRBD2 (5 bases). Germline CDR1 and CDR2: MNHEY and SVGAGI. V lost 8 bases, J lost 6 bases, and 25 bases lay in between. CDR3 length equals 17 residues. The CDR3 reads CASSSTGLDLKAGELFF. The CDR3 bases are TGTGCCAGCTCTTCAACCGGGTTGGACTTAAAGGCCGGGGAGCTGTTTTTT.

This clonotype was counted ten times or more. The chain uses TRBV7-2 and TRBJ2-3; possible D gene TRBD1, 6 bases. The germline CDR1 and CDR2 sequences are SGHTA and FQGNSA. This CDR3 contains 11 residues. Trimming removed 3 bases at V and 11 bases at J, with 9 bases between. CDR3 in amino acids: CASSFWGQQYF. DNA of the CDR3: TGTGCCAGCAGCTTCTGGGGGCAGCAGTATTTT.

This chain links TRBV10-3 with TRBJ2-7, with 10 bases fitting TRBD2. V was clipped by 3 bases and J by 7 bases; unmatched bases: 12. The CDR3 spans 16 residues. Germline CDR1 and CDR2: ENHRY and SYGVKD. The CDR3 spells CAISDHGDSGRREQYF. DNA for the CDR3: TGTGCCATCAGTGACCATGGTGATAGCGGGAGGAGAGAGCAGTACTTC.

As for this clonotype: At one end, the junction sequence differs from germline, possibly due to a read error. This chain joins TRBV28 and TRBJ2-7, with 7 bases matching TRBD2. The CDR3 runs 14 residues. Germline CDR1 is MDHEN and CDR2 is SYDVKM. CDR3 coding DNA: TGTGCCAGCAGCCCCGCGGGGGACTGGTACGAGCGGTACTTC. This gives the protein CASSPAGDWYERYF.

This clonotype was found many times. The CDR3 region has the DNA TGTGCCAGCAGCAAAGCGCCGCGAGACGGCAGCAATCAGCCCCAGCATTTT. Its translation: CASSKAPRDGSNQPQHF. This chain connects TRBV21-1 to TRBJ1-5. TRBV21-1 counts as a pseudogene. The CDR3 runs to 17 residues.

This clonotype was recorded at least ten times. V is TRBV3-1 and J is TRBJ1-6; TRBD1 matches 7 bases. Trimming at V came to 5 bases and at J to 8 bases, leaving 9 bases not matched to a gene. Germline-derived CDR1 and CDR2 are LGHDT and YNNKEL (reference sequence). This CDR3 is built from 15 residues. The CDR3 DNA sequence: TGTGCCAGCAGCGATACGGACAGGTGGCATTCACCCCTCCACTTT. It codes for CASSDTDRWHSPLHF. Full variable domain (rest looked up from reference TRBV3-1 and TRBJ1-6): DTAVSQTPKYLVTQMGNDKSIKCEQNLGHDTMYWYKQDSKKFLKIMFSYNNKELIINETVPNRFSPKSPDKAHLNLHINSLELGDSAVYFCASSDTDRWHSPLHFGNGTRLTVT.

At least ten counts were recorded for this clonotype. The CDR3 reads CASSVGIVETVYEQYF. As DNA, the CDR3 is TGTGCCAGCAGCGTAGGTATTGTTGAGACAGTCTACGAGCAGTACTTC. V and J are TRBV9 and TRBJ2-7, with D possibly matching TRBD1 (5 bases). Deletions cut 0 bases from V and 3 bases from J, with 16 bases between. The CDR3 is 16 residues long. Per the germline V gene, CDR1 is SGDLS and CDR2 is YYNGEE.

J is TRBJ2-2 and V is TRBV12-3 or TRBV12-4; maybe TRBD1 (5 bases). The CDR3 extends over 12 amino acids. The germline V and J ends were trimmed by 6 bases and 5 bases, with 7 bases remaining between them. For the CDR3, the DNA is TGTGCCAGCAGAGGGGATACCGGGGAGCTGTTTTTT. Protein sequence: CASRGDTGELFF.

Many counts were recorded for this clonotype. This rearrangement joins TRBV7-3 to TRBJ2-1; perhaps TRBD2 as D (5 bases). From germline, CDR1 is SGHTA and CDR2 FQGTGA. The CDR3 extends over 15 amino acids. V was trimmed by 3 bases and J by 7 bases, leaving 16 bases between them. The CDR3: CASSFSGVTVNEQFF. CDR3 bases: TGTGCCAGCAGCTTCTCCGGGGTTACGGTTAATGAGCAGTTCTTC.

This clonotype occurred many times. This sequence joins TRBV2 and TRBJ2-7, with 7 bases aligning to TRBD1. After removal of 7 bases from V and 4 bases from J, the junction contained 10 bases not matched to a gene. The CDR3 has 14 amino acids. The germline V gene encodes CDR1 SNHLY and CDR2 FYNNEI. Here the CDR3 reads CASTMTGTVYEQYF. The CDR3 coding sequence is TGTGCCAGCACCATGACCGGGACAGTTTACGAGCAGTACTTC.

There are many counts of this clonotype. The genes are TRBV5-1 and TRBJ1-2; a weak D match, TRBD1 (6 bases). Germline CDR1 is SGHRS and CDR2 is YFSETQ. The germline V and J ends were trimmed by 4 bases and 8 bases, with 18 bases remaining between them. The CDR3 consists of 14 residues. The CDR3 protein is CASSLHGTTEGYTF. The CDR3 DNA is TGCGCCAGCAGCCTTCACGGGACAACCGAAGGCTACACCTTC.